These 22 T cell receptor beta chains share one sample of origin, sequenced in a study of molecular identifiers for immune sequencing clone quantification. TCRdb re-derived calls from the PCR reads in MiXCR, one entry per CDR3 protein. The sample has tens of thousands of distinct CDR3 sequences, about a sixth seen once; the top ten hold approximately 1.5%. Sample: naive CD8+ T cells from blood, with Jurkat cell RNA spiked in. The sample's subset: FACS-sorted CD8+CD4-CCR7+CD45RA+ naive T cells. The receptors were gathered from a human donor in good health. Some libraries in this study had Jurkat cell RNA spiked in.

This clonotype was seen many times. The rearrangement uses TRBV27 and TRBJ2-7; 10 bases line up with TRBD2. Germline V CDR1 and CDR2: MNHEY, SMNVEV (reference sequence). The CDR3 contains 15 residues. V lost 2 bases, J lost 3 bases, and 4 bases stayed unmatched. CDR3: CASSLRSGGDYEQYF. CDR3 coding DNA: TGTGCCAGCAGTTTAAGGAGCGGGGGGGACTACGAGCAGTACTTC.

The sample holds a few counts of this clonotype. The genes are TRBV7-9 and TRBJ2-7, with D uncertain. CDR3 length equals 13 residues. Germline V lookup: CDR1 SEHNR, CDR2 FQNEAQ (reference sequence). V shed 5 bases and J shed 5 bases, with 13 bases lying between them. In DNA form, the CDR3 reads TGTGCCAGCAGCCCGAAAGCCTTCCACGAGCAGTACTTC. Amino acids: CASSPKAFHEQYF.

As to this clonotype: A read error is possible here, since a much larger clone lies one base away. The chain joins TRBV20-1 to TRBJ2-7; 9 nucleotides line up with TRBD2. From germline, CDR1 is DFQATT and CDR2 SNEGSKA (reference sequence). J was trimmed by 5 bases and V by 3 bases; bases with no gene match: 14. The CDR3 sequence is 16 residues long. DNA for the CDR3: TGCAGTGCTAGCCCTGGCGGGAGGGTCTTTTCCCACGAGCAGTACTTC. Translating it yields CSASPGGRVFSHEQYF.

This clonotype has at least ten counts. This sequence joins TRBV2 and TRBJ2-1, with 7 bases lining up with TRBD2. CDR3 length: 15 amino acids. With 10 bases clipped from V and 0 bases from J, the junction kept 9 bases outside the gene matches. Looked up from germline, CDR1 is SNHLY and CDR2 is FYNNEI. CDR3: CATKSGIVSYNEQFF. The CDR3 coding sequence is TGTGCCACCAAGAGCGGGATTGTCTCCTACAATGAGCAGTTCTTC.

In this sample, this clonotype turned up many times. This chain uses TRBV7-3 with TRBJ2-7, with TRBD1 matching 7 bases. Germline V gene data show CDR1 as SGHTA and CDR2 as FQGTGA. There are 13 residues in the CDR3. Trimming at V came to 1 base and at J to 5 bases, leaving 2 bases not matched to a gene. CDR3 in DNA: TGTGCCAGCAGCTTAATCACAGGGGACGAGCAGTACTTC. It is translated as CASSLITGDEQYF.

This clonotype has more than one count but fewer than ten. This sequence joins TRBV11-3 and TRBJ2-1, with 13 bases lining up with TRBD2. The V gene's germline CDR1 is SGHNT and CDR2 YENEEA. Germline trimming cut 1 base from V and 3 bases from J; bases unmatched to any gene: 6. The CDR3 length is 18 residues. The CDR3 here is CASSLGLAGGSIYNEQFF. Here the CDR3 DNA reads TGTGCCAGCAGCTTAGGACTAGCGGGAGGTAGTATCTACAATGAGCAGTTCTTC.

The genes are TRBV4-1 and TRBJ1-5; D not certain. CDR1 is MGHRA, CDR2 YSYEKL, per germline. This CDR3 contains 16 residues. Trimming removed 3 bases at V and 2 bases at J, with 14 bases between. DNA for the CDR3: TGCGCCAGCAGCCATGTTTTACCAAATGGCAATCAGCCCCAGCATTTT. Translated: CASSHVLPNGNQPQHF.

On this clonotype: Germline and junction disagree at one end, which may indicate a read error. This chain uses TRBV29-1 with TRBJ2-7; no reliable D call. The CDR3 totals 11 residues. CDR1 and CDR2 from the germline V gene are SQVTM and ANQGSEA. CDR3 residues: CSVEEAYEQSF. The CDR3 DNA reads as TGCAGCGTTGAAGAGGCCTACGAGCAGTCCTTC.

This clonotype was seen many times. The J gene is TRBJ1-2, the V gene TRBV2; D not certain. The length of the CDR3 is 14 residues. Trimming left V 6 bases short and J 0 bases short, with 11 bases between. Per germline, CDR1 SNHLY and CDR2 FYNNEI. As DNA, the CDR3 is TGTGCCAGCAGGGAGGCGGATACTAACTATGGCTACACCTTC. It translates to CASREADTNYGYTF.

In the case of this clonotype: One base away lies a much larger clone, so this may be a sequencing read error. The CDR3 DNA follows: TGTGCCAGCAGTGGCCCGGTGAGCACAGATACGCAGTATTTT. Protein sequence: CASSGPVSTDTQYF. This sequence joins TRBV6-4 and TRBJ2-3; D gene uncertain. Looked up from germline, CDR1 is MRHNA and CDR2 is SNTAGT. This CDR3 has 14 residues. With 4 bases removed from V and 0 bases from J, the gap between germline ends came to 8 bases.

There are a few counts of this clonotype. The chain employs TRBV9 and TRBJ2-1; 10 nucleotides align to TRBD2. The CDR3 consists of 14 residues. Germline V gene data show CDR1 as SGDLS and CDR2 as YYNGEE. The junction had 4 bases not matched to a gene; V was cut back by 3 bases and J by 7 bases. The CDR3 nucleotides are TGTGCCAGCAGCGAAGCGGGAGGGACGAATGAGCAGTTCTTC. Translation: CASSEAGGTNEQFF.

The sample holds many counts of this clonotype. The V and J genes are TRBV7-9 and TRBJ1-1, with D uncertain. This CDR3 has 15 residues. V gave up 5 bases and J gave up 4 bases, with 17 bases separating them. Germline CDR1 and CDR2: SEHNR and FQNEAQ (reference sequence). This CDR3 is CASSQTRGKSTEAFF. The DNA of the CDR3 is TGTGCCAGCAGCCAGACGAGAGGGAAGAGCACTGAAGCTTTCTTT.

This clonotype was recorded a few times. The rearrangement uses TRBV6-2 or TRBV6-3 and TRBJ1-2; TRBD1 might be the D (5 bases). This CDR3 is built from 16 residues. Germline V gene data show CDR1 as MNHEY and CDR2 as SVGEGT. Trimming stripped 2 bases from V and 0 bases from J, with 13 bases between. The DNA for the CDR3 is TGTGCCAGCAGTTACCCGACAGTGCGGTCTAACTATGGCTACACCTTC. Protein product: CASSYPTVRSNYGYTF.

In this sample, this clonotype turned up many times. The chain joins TRBV25-1 to TRBJ2-2; 7 bases line up with TRBD1. V was pared by 7 bases and J by 0 bases, with 11 bases of the junction left unmatched. The CDR3 covers 17 residues. CDR1 and CDR2 (germline): MGHDK, SYGVNS. DNA of the CDR3: TGTGCCAGCAAAGGGATGACCGGGACAGCGAACACCGGGGAGCTGTTTTTT. This gives the protein CASKGMTGTANTGELFF.

There are a few counts of this clonotype. V gene TRBV27 combines with J gene TRBJ1-2; 7 positions match TRBD1. Germline values: CDR1 MNHEY, CDR2 SMNVEV (reference sequence). CDR3 size: 17 residues. The V gene end was trimmed by 2 bases and the J gene end by 0 bases; junction bases not matched to a gene: 9. This chain's CDR3 is CASSLLTGDGSNYGYTF. As DNA, the CDR3 is TGTGCCAGCAGTTTACTAACAGGGGATGGGTCTAACTATGGCTACACCTTC.

A remark on this clonotype: Since a much larger clone is just one base distant, this may be a read error. The chain employs TRBV28 and TRBJ2-1, with D perhaps matching TRBD1 (5 bases). This CDR3 is built from 15 residues. Trimming removed 11 bases at V and 8 bases at J, with 25 bases between. Germline CDR1 reads MDHEN; CDR2 reads SYDVKM. The CDR3 DNA follows: TGTGCCGGCATCAAAGGGCAGGGCCGGTCGGATGAGCAGTTCTTC. This codes for CAGIKGQGRSDEQFF.

This clonotype was seen at least ten times. The V gene is TRBV7-9, the J gene TRBJ1-4; no firm D call. This CDR3 is 13 amino acids long. Germline assignment: CDR1 SEHNR and CDR2 FQNEAQ (reference sequence). Trimming cost V 5 bases and J 8 bases, with 12 bases left between them. CDR3 bases: TGTGCCAGCAGCCTCGATCGAGGCGAAAAACTGTTTTTT. Its translation is CASSLDRGEKLFF.

This chain uses TRBV7-9 with TRBJ2-7, with TRBD2 matching 7 bases. Germline CDR1 reads SEHNR; CDR2 reads FQNEAQ (reference sequence). The CDR3 sequence is 16 residues long. J lost 0 bases, V lost 3 bases, and 8 bases had no gene match. This chain's CDR3 is CASSFFAGVLSYEQYF. The CDR3 DNA sequence: TGTGCCAGCAGCTTTTTTGCGGGAGTACTCTCCTACGAGCAGTACTTC.

This rearrangement joins TRBV9 to TRBJ2-7, with 8 bases matching TRBD2. V dropped 0 bases and J dropped 0; count of bases not matched to a gene: 2. CDR3 length equals 15 residues. Germline V gives CDR1 SGDLS, CDR2 YYNGEE. The CDR3 bases are TGTGCCAGCAGCGTAGGCGGGGGGACCTCCTACGAGCAGTACTTC. This translates into CASSVGGGTSYEQYF.

This clonotype was seen many times. The chain joins TRBV6-1 to TRBJ1-5; D is possibly TRBD1 (5 bases). This CDR3 is 15 amino acids long. V gave up 7 bases and J gave up 0 bases, with 13 bases separating them. Germline V gene data show CDR1 as MNHNS and CDR2 as SASEGT. The DNA of the CDR3 is TGTGCCAGCATCGGCCCCGGGACTAGCAATCAGCCCCAGCATTTT. This codes for CASIGPGTSNQPQHF.

Worth noting for this clonotype: Compared with germline, one end of the junction differs, possibly owing to a read error. The genes are TRBV15 and TRBJ2-1, with 7 bases aligning to TRBD1. This CDR3 contains 15 residues. CDR1 is LNHNV, CDR2 YYDKDF, per germline (reference sequence). The CDR3 sequence: CAASKGQQSYNEQFF. CDR3 bases: TGTGCCGCCAGTAAGGGACAGCAATCCTACAATGAGCAGTTCTTC.

This clonotype was seen many times. The chain employs TRBV7-9 and TRBJ2-2, with 10 nucleotides matching TRBD1. The CDR3 length is 17 residues. V trimming: 5 bases; J trimming: 3 bases; junction bases outside the gene matches: 9. In germline, CDR1 is SEHNR, CDR2 FQNEAQ (reference sequence). For the CDR3, the DNA is TGTGCCAGCAGCCCCCTTCCCGGGACAGGGGACACCGGGGAGCTGTTTTTT. It encodes CASSPLPGTGDTGELFF.